Reported below is one T cell receptor beta chain. The antigen remains undetermined. The data originate from a study of T-cell reconstitution after alpha-beta-depleted transplantation in children. Unique molecular identifiers tagged the TCRbeta library. TCRdb passed the PCR reads through MiXCR, listing each CDR3 protein once. This table holds 180,000 or so distinct CDR3 sequences, approximately 6.8% found once. Study-wide results and caveats: Several hundred expanded graft clones reportedly supplied alpha-beta T cells about two months after transplant. One year after transplant, T-cell counts and diversity came mostly from newly produced T cells.

The CDR3 loop spans 13 amino acids. Germline values: CDR1 MGHRA, CDR2 YSYEKL. Trimming shortened V by 0 bases and J by 4 bases, and 7 bases separated the two germline ends. The material was PBMCs, obtained before TCRalphabeta/CD19-depleted stem cell transplant. This chain links TRBV4-1 with TRBJ2-7, with D possibly being TRBD2 (5 bases). This TCR came from a girl less than two years old with combined immunodeficiency, due to receive a stem cell transplant. Written as DNA, the CDR3 is TGCGCCAGCAGCCAAGATCAGCGGTACGAGCAGTACTTC. It is translated as CASSQDQRYEQYF.